One and the same sample provided the 31 T cell receptor beta chains below, sequenced in a study of blood T cell repertoires in COVID-19. The repertoire was sequenced with immunoSEQ multiplex PCR; TCRdb's copy has only in-frame clones and lacks some. This sample yields under 250,000 clones, of which around 80% are seen a single time; 27% belongs to the top ten. Sequenced material: peripheral blood. The receptors were sampled from a man aged 35 to 55 with acute or convalescent COVID-19.

The chain is built from TRBV7-8 and TRBJ2-4, with 12 bases matching TRBD1. This CDR3 is built from 17 residues. Germline loops: CDR1 SGHVS, CDR2 FQNEAQ. Trimming removed 6 bases from V and 7 bases from J; junction bases left unmatched: 13. CDR3 loop: CASSSPGQGARGNIQYF. CDR3 coding DNA: TGTGCCAGCAGTTCACCGGGACAGGGGGCGCGAGGGAACATTCAGTACTTC.

This chain connects TRBV3-1 (or the pseudogene TRBV3-2) to TRBJ2-7, with unresolved D. Trimming left V 0 bases short and J 5 bases short, with 17 bases between. The CDR3 extends over 16 amino acids. Looked up from germline, CDR1 is LGHDT and CDR2 is YNNKEL (reference sequence). The CDR3 nucleotides are TGTGCCAGCAGCCAAGATCTTCGCCCCTACTTCCACGAGCAGTACTTC. As protein: CASSQDLRPYFHEQYF.

With respect to this clone: Additional DNA sequences in this sample encode the identical CDR3. The chain employs TRBV4-1 and TRBJ1-1, with D possibly TRBD1 on 6 matching bases. This CDR3 is built from 15 residues. Trimming cost V 0 bases and J 3 bases, with 11 bases left between them. The germline V gene encodes CDR1 MGHRA and CDR2 YSYEKL. The DNA of the CDR3 is TGCGCCAGCAGCCAAGATGAACAGGGATACACTGAAGCTTTCTTT. Translated, it gives CASSQDEQGYTEAFF.

This clone was counted a single time. The rearrangement uses TRBV18 and TRBJ1-1; D perhaps matches TRBD1 (6 bases). Deletions cut 1 base from V and 11 bases from J, with 11 bases between. Germline V gene data show CDR1 as KGHSH and CDR2 as LQKENI. This CDR3 has 12 residues. This CDR3 reads CASSPQGQGAFF. DNA of the CDR3: TGTGCCAGCTCACCACAGGGGCAGGGGGCTTTCTTT.

This clone has just one count. The V and J genes are TRBV14 and TRBJ2-7; 8 bases align to TRBD2. The germline gives CDR1 SGHDN, CDR2 FVKESK. V gave up 4 bases and J gave up 2 bases; unmatched junction bases: 10. There are 16 residues in the CDR3. The CDR3 is CASSPLPGLGPYEQYF. The CDR3 DNA reads as TGTGCCAGCAGCCCGCTACCGGGACTAGGGCCCTACGAGCAGTACTTC. Together with reference TRBV14 and TRBJ2-7, the CDR3 gives the full variable domain: EAGVTQFPSHSVIEKGQTVTLRCDPISGHDNLYWYRRVMGKEIKFLLHFVKESKQDESGMPNNRFLAERTGGTYSTLKVQPAELEDSGVYFCASSPLPGLGPYEQYFGPGTRLTVT.

The chain couples TRBV7-2 to TRBJ1-2; possibly TRBD1 for D (5 bases). V was cut by 5 bases and J by 3 bases, with 13 bases left in between. The CDR3 is 14 residues long. The germline CDR1 and CDR2 sequences are SGHTA and FQGNSA. In DNA, the CDR3 is TGTGCCAGCAGCCCGGCAGGGTTCGACTATGGCTACACCTTC. Its protein product is CASSPAGFDYGYTF.

This chain links TRBV20-1 with TRBJ2-2; no definite D call. Trimming removed 3 bases from V and 3 bases from J, with 11 bases in between. The CDR3 is 14 residues long. The germline CDR1 and CDR2 sequences are DFQATT and SNEGSKA (reference sequence). The chain's CDR3 is CSASKVSDTGELFF. In DNA, the CDR3 is TGCAGTGCTAGTAAAGTCTCGGACACCGGGGAGCTGTTTTTT.

This clone was observed a handful of times. V is TRBV30 and J is TRBJ1-5, with D possibly matching TRBD1 (6 bases). CDR3 length equals 15 residues. The V gene lost 2 bases and the J gene lost 7 bases, with 18 bases spanning the gap. Germline lookup yields CDR1 GTSNPN and CDR2 SVGIG (reference sequence). Here the CDR3 reads CAWSTGTRSGQPQHF. DNA for the CDR3: TGTGCCTGGAGTACAGGGACGAGGAGCGGACAGCCCCAGCATTTT.

This clone was seen once. This rearrangement joins TRBV28 to TRBJ2-3; TRBD1 is a possible D gene (5 bases). The ends were cut back, 6 bases at V and 1 base at J, with 8 bases in the middle. The germline gives CDR1 MDHEN, CDR2 SYDVKM. The CDR3 is made up of 13 amino acids. In DNA, the CDR3 is TGTGCCAGCAGAGAGACAGGCACAGATACGCAGTATTTT. Encoded protein: CASRETGTDTQYF.

This chain connects TRBV6-5 to TRBJ1-2, with TRBD1 matching over 7 bases. V lost 5 bases to trimming and J lost 6 bases; unmatched junction nucleotides: 9. The germline CDR1 and CDR2 sequences are MNHEY and SVGAGI. The CDR3 spans 14 residues. CDR3: CASSQGDPGDGYTF. The DNA for the CDR3 is TGTGCCAGCAGTCAGGGGGACCCGGGGGATGGCTACACCTTC.

V is TRBV11-2 and J is TRBJ2-5; possibly TRBD1 for D (6 bases). This CDR3 has 15 residues. V lost 0 bases and J lost 4, with 12 bases in between. Germline loops: CDR1 SGHAT, CDR2 FQNNGV. CDR3 protein: CASSLDATGRETQYF. CDR3 nucleotide sequence: TGTGCCAGCAGCTTAGATGCAACAGGGCGAGAGACCCAGTACTTC.

V and J are TRBV4-1 and TRBJ2-3; 9 bases align to TRBD2. This CDR3 contains 16 residues. The V and J ends lost 0 bases and 4 bases, in that order; junction bases with no gene match: 5. Germline V gene sequence: CDR1 MGHRA, CDR2 YSYEKL. CDR3 in amino acids: CASSQDASGIADTQYF. CDR3 coding DNA: TGCGCCAGCAGCCAAGATGCTAGCGGGATTGCAGATACGCAGTATTTT.

DNA of the CDR3: TGCGCCAGCAGCAGAACTAGCGGGAGTACCAAAAACATTCAGTACTTC. Translation: CASSRTSGSTKNIQYF. The chain combines TRBV5-1 with TRBJ2-4; 11 bases align to TRBD2. This CDR3 is built from 16 residues. Germline loops: CDR1 SGHRS, CDR2 YFSETQ. V was pared by 4 bases and J by 2 bases, with 5 bases of the junction left unmatched.

This clone was observed a handful of times. The chain recombines TRBV6-1 with TRBJ1-2; 7 bases are a match to TRBD1. Germline V lookup: CDR1 MNHNS, CDR2 SASEGT. Trimming at V came to 1 base and at J to 3 bases, leaving 5 bases not matched to a gene. The CDR3 is 15 residues long. The CDR3 nucleotides read TGTGCCAGCAGTGAAGGGTTGACAGGGTACTATGGCTACACCTTC. It is translated as CASSEGLTGYYGYTF.

V is TRBV7-6 and J is TRBJ2-1, with a possible D match to TRBD2 (6 bases). The germline gives CDR1 SGHVS, CDR2 FNYEAQ. The V end lost 3 bases, the J end lost 9 bases, and 18 bases lay between the germline ends. This CDR3 has 15 residues. CDR3: CASSLARGSVSEQFF. CDR3 bases: TGTGCCAGCAGCTTGGCTCGGGGGAGTGTAAGTGAGCAGTTCTTC.

The chain uses TRBV14 and TRBJ2-1; maybe TRBD2 (6 bases). CDR3 length equals 15 residues. CDR1 is SGHDN, CDR2 FVKESK, per germline. The germline V and J ends were trimmed by 1 base and 3 bases, with 10 bases remaining between them. CDR3 DNA: TGTGCCAGCAGCCAAGGGCTAGCGTACTACAATGAGCAGTTCTTC. Translated: CASSQGLAYYNEQFF.

V and J are TRBV10-1 and TRBJ2-7, with D perhaps matching TRBD2 (5 bases). CDR1 is WNHNN, CDR2 SYGVQD, per germline (reference sequence). The CDR3 consists of 14 residues. V was cut by 2 bases and J by 2 bases, with 10 bases left in between. The DNA of the CDR3 is TGCGCCAGCAGTGAGGCTAGCATTCCCTACGAGCAGTACTTC. Translating gives CASSEASIPYEQYF.

The chain employs TRBV20-1 and TRBJ2-7; perhaps TRBD1 as D (5 bases). Germline CDR1 reads DFQATT; CDR2 reads SNEGSKA (reference sequence). The CDR3 is 11 residues long. Trimming pared 5 bases from V and 4 bases from J, leaving 9 bases between. In nucleotides, the CDR3 is TGCAGTGCTCCCCAGGGTTACGAGCAGTACTTC. Its protein is CSAPQGYEQYF.

The chain uses TRBV5-6 and TRBJ2-1, with 14 bases lining up with TRBD2. Germline V gene sequence: CDR1 SGHDT, CDR2 YYEEEE. This CDR3 is built from 17 residues. With 7 bases clipped from V and 8 bases from J, the junction kept 14 bases outside the gene matches. CDR3 sequence reads: CASGPSLGLAGAHEQFF. As DNA, the CDR3 is TGTGCCAGCGGCCCGTCCCTGGGACTAGCGGGAGCCCATGAGCAGTTCTTC.

The chain couples TRBV4-1 to TRBJ2-1; perhaps TRBD1 as D (5 bases). CDR1 and CDR2 from the germline V gene are MGHRA and YSYEKL. The CDR3 is made up of 15 amino acids. Trimming took off 5 bases at V and 5 bases at J, with 16 bases between the two ends. Here the CDR3 DNA reads TGCGCCAGCAGCGGTTTGGGGCAGTGGGACAATGAGCAGTTCTTC. Translated: CASSGLGQWDNEQFF.

This chain connects TRBV6-5 to TRBJ2-5; D is unclear. CDR1 and CDR2 from the germline V gene are MNHEY and SVGAGI. This CDR3 comprises 13 residues. V dropped 8 bases and J dropped 2 bases, with 12 bases sitting between them. The CDR3 sequence: CASFPTTQETQYF. The CDR3 DNA is TGTGCCAGCTTCCCCACTACACAAGAGACCCAGTACTTC.

This chain connects TRBV11-2 to TRBJ2-5; 12 bases map to TRBD2. The CDR3 is 18 residues long. Trimming at V came to 5 bases and at J to 6 bases, leaving 16 bases not matched to a gene. The V gene's germline CDR1 is SGHAT and CDR2 FQNNGV. The CDR3 protein is CASSPQGLAGSRRKTQYF. The CDR3 nucleotides are TGTGCCAGCAGCCCACAGGGACTAGCGGGTTCCCGTAGGAAGACCCAGTACTTC.

CDR3 amino acids: CASSLGANTGELFF. The CDR3 DNA reads TGTGCCAGCAGCTTAGGCGCGAACACCGGGGAGCTGTTTTTT. The chain employs TRBV13 and TRBJ2-2; the D is unclear. The V gene's germline CDR1 is PRHDT and CDR2 FYEKMQ (reference sequence). This CDR3 has 14 amino acids. V was clipped by 0 bases and J by 0 bases, with 2 bases between them.

This clone was counted a few times. V and J are TRBV5-6 and TRBJ2-5; D uncertain. Germline V gene lookup returns CDR1 SGHDT and CDR2 YYEEEE. Trimming left V 0 bases short and J 2 bases short, with 5 bases between. This CDR3 region has 13 residues. Here the CDR3 DNA reads TGTGCCAGCAGCTTGGGGCGGCAAGAGACCCAGTACTTC. This codes for CASSLGRQETQYF.

The chain joins TRBV12-3 or TRBV12-4 to TRBJ1-6, with 7 bases matching TRBD1. Germline trimming cut 7 bases from V and 9 bases from J; bases unmatched to any gene: 6. The CDR3 consists of 13 residues. The CDR3: CASTRDRSSPLHF. In nucleotides, the CDR3 is TGTGCCAGCACACGGGACAGAAGTTCACCCCTCCACTTT.

The gene calls are TRBV9 and TRBJ1-1; the D gene is possibly TRBD1 (6 bases). V was cut by 3 bases and J by 2 bases, with 14 bases left in between. This CDR3 has 15 amino acids. Germline CDR1 is SGDLS and CDR2 is YYNGEE. The CDR3 spells CASSASTGYNTEAFF. The DNA for the CDR3 is TGTGCCAGCAGCGCCTCAACAGGGTACAACACTGAAGCTTTCTTT.

In DNA, the CDR3 is TGTGACCCGCGCACCTTAATGCGGGAGGGAACTTACAATGAGCAGTTCTTC. Protein sequence: CDPRTLMREGTYNEQFF. The chain has TRBV27 and TRBJ2-1, with 9 bases identical to TRBD2. In germline, CDR1 is MNHEY, CDR2 SMNVEV (reference sequence). The CDR3 consists of 17 residues.

The chain recombines TRBV4-3 with TRBJ2-7; the match to TRBD2 covers 9 bases. The CDR3 length is 16 residues. In germline, CDR1 is LGHNA, CDR2 YSLEER. The V gene end was trimmed by 3 bases and the J gene end by 0 bases; junction bases not matched to a gene: 6. CDR3 in amino acids: CASSQQPSGNSYEQYF. CDR3 coding DNA: TGCGCCAGCAGCCAGCAACCTAGCGGGAACTCCTACGAGCAGTACTTC.

This clone was seen a handful of times. V is TRBV3-1 (or the pseudogene TRBV3-2) and J is TRBJ1-6, with D unresolved. Between the trimmed V and J ends, which lost 8 bases and 8 bases, there was a span of 16 bases. The CDR3 is 14 amino acids. The germline CDR1 and CDR2 sequences are LGHDT and YNNKEL (reference sequence). The chain's CDR3 is CASRREGSDSPLHF. CDR3 in DNA: TGTGCCAGCCGACGGGAGGGAAGTGATTCACCCCTCCACTTT.

The chain carries TRBV2 and TRBJ2-5; 7 bases line up with TRBD1. In germline, CDR1 is SNHLY, CDR2 FYNNEI. V lost 5 bases to trimming and J lost 4 bases; unmatched junction nucleotides: 1. This CDR3 is built from 12 residues. The CDR3 is CASSRQGETQYF. CDR3 DNA: TGTGCCAGCAGTAGACAGGGAGAGACCCAGTACTTC.

V gene TRBV5-5 combines with J gene TRBJ1-2, with 8 bases matching TRBD1. CDR1 SGHKS and CDR2 YYEKEE come from the germline V gene (reference sequence). J was trimmed by 2 bases and V by 3 bases; bases with no gene match: 6. The CDR3 is 15 amino acids. CDR3 protein: CASSSGQARNYGYTF. CDR3 coding DNA: TGTGCCAGCAGCTCGGGACAGGCGAGGAACTATGGCTACACCTTC.